These T cell receptor beta chains were read from a single sample in a study of graft-versus-host responses after intestinal transplantation. TCRdb's table, derived via immunoSEQ multiplex PCR, lists solely in-frame clones and lacks some. This sample has under 25,000 clones, with roughly a third found just once. Sequencing used alloreactive CD4+ T cells from a mixed lymphocyte reaction culture, obtained before transplantation. All receptors derive from a human patient who was an organ donor for intestinal transplantation. Each CDR3 is given with its conserved first and last residue. Each record gives: V gene, clone size, D gene, J gene, CDR3 protein, CDR3 DNA. D genes are given only for firm matches. Some rows have no size entry. The others give once, few or many, or a class for an expanded clone.

V gene: TRBV5-1
clone size: .
D gene: .
J gene: TRBJ2-5
CDR3 protein: CASSLQYEETQYF
CDR3 DNA: TGCGCCAGCAGCTTGCAATACGAAGAGACCCAGTACTTC

V gene: TRBV12-5
clone size: .
D gene: TRBD2
J gene: TRBJ2-3
CDR3 protein: CASGLGLAGAGDTQYF
CDR3 DNA: TGTGCTAGTGGTTTGGGGCTAGCGGGAGCGGGTGATACGCAGTATTTT

V gene: TRBV4-1
clone size: .
D gene: TRBD2
J gene: TRBJ2-3
CDR3 protein: CASSQDRTSGRWVRTDTQYF
CDR3 DNA: TGCGCCAGCAGCCAAGATCGGACTAGCGGGAGGTGGGTTAGGACAGATACGCAGTATTTT

V gene: TRBV19
clone size: .
D gene: TRBD2
J gene: TRBJ2-1
CDR3 protein: CASRDIRGSFYNEQFF
CDR3 DNA: TGTGCCAGTAGGGACATACGCGGGAGCTTCTACAATGAGCAGTTCTTC

V gene: TRBV5-1
clone size: medium-sized
D gene: .
J gene: TRBJ1-1
CDR3 protein: CASSLGTALLMNTEAFF
CDR3 DNA: TGCGCCAGCAGCCTCGGGACGGCCCTGCTTATGAACACTGAAGCTTTCTTT

V gene: TRBV7-2
clone size: few
D gene: TRBD1
J gene: TRBJ2-7
CDR3 protein: CASSTTGIYEQYF
CDR3 DNA: TGTGCCAGCAGCACGACAGGGATCTACGAGCAGTACTTC

V gene: TRBV5-5
clone size: .
D gene: .
J gene: TRBJ2-3
CDR3 protein: CASSWEQGMDTQYF
CDR3 DNA: TGTGCCAGCAGCTGGGAACAGGGTATGGATACGCAGTATTTT

V gene: TRBV6-5
clone size: .
D gene: .
J gene: TRBJ2-5
CDR3 protein: CASSYPGLGKETQYF
CDR3 DNA: TGTGCCAGCAGTTATCCAGGGTTAGGCAAAGAGACCCAGTACTTC

V gene: TRBV5-8
clone size: .
D gene: TRBD2
J gene: TRBJ2-3
CDR3 protein: CASSRLAEDTQYF
CDR3 DNA: TGTGCCAGCAGCCGACTAGCGGAAGATACGCAGTATTTT

V gene: TRBV7-2
clone size: .
D gene: .
J gene: TRBJ2-7
CDR3 protein: CASSLQVLYEQYF
CDR3 DNA: TGTGCCAGCAGCTTGCAGGTACTCTACGAGCAGTACTTC

V gene: TRBV11-3
clone size: few
D gene: .
J gene: TRBJ2-7
CDR3 protein: CASSRLDGEQYF
CDR3 DNA: TGTGCCAGCAGTCGCCTCGACGGCGAGCAGTACTTC

V gene: TRBV5-1
clone size: few
D gene: .
J gene: TRBJ1-2
CDR3 protein: CASSLYPGIYGYTF
CDR3 DNA: TGCGCCAGCAGCTTGTACCCAGGGATCTATGGCTACACCTTC

V gene: TRBV6-5
clone size: .
D gene: TRBD2
J gene: TRBJ2-5
CDR3 protein: CASSYSREGRETQYF
CDR3 DNA: TGTGCCAGCAGTTACTCGCGGGAGGGCCGGGAGACCCAGTACTTC

V gene: TRBV28
clone size: few
D gene: .
J gene: TRBJ2-7
CDR3 protein: CASSELRTYEQYF
CDR3 DNA: TGTGCCAGCAGTGAACTCAGGACCTACGAGCAGTACTTC

V gene: TRBV9
clone size: .
D gene: TRBD1
J gene: TRBJ1-2
CDR3 protein: CASSAIDRGYNGYTF
CDR3 DNA: TGTGCCAGCAGCGCAATCGACAGGGGGTACAATGGCTACACCTTC

V gene: TRBV28
clone size: few
D gene: .
J gene: TRBJ2-7
CDR3 protein: CASSRTAPTEQYF
CDR3 DNA: TGTGCCAGCAGTCGGACCGCACCGACAGAGCAGTACTTC

V gene: TRBV29-1
clone size: .
D gene: .
J gene: TRBJ1-5
CDR3 protein: CSVALNFDQPQHF
CDR3 DNA: TGCAGCGTGGCCCTGAACTTTGATCAGCCCCAGCATTTT

V gene: TRBV6-5
clone size: .
D gene: TRBD1
J gene: TRBJ1-2
CDR3 protein: CASRRQGARYGYTF
CDR3 DNA: TGTGCCAGCAGGCGTCAGGGGGCTCGCTATGGCTACACCTTC

V gene: TRBV5-6
clone size: few
D gene: TRBD1
J gene: TRBJ1-2
CDR3 protein: CASSPDRGHGYTF
CDR3 DNA: TGTGCCAGCAGCCCGGACAGGGGACATGGCTACACCTTC

V gene: TRBV6-5
clone size: .
D gene: .
J gene: TRBJ2-7
CDR3 protein: CASSYSIGEIRYEQYF
CDR3 DNA: TGTGCCAGCAGTTACTCGATAGGGGAGATTCGATACGAGCAGTACTTC

V gene: TRBV29-1
clone size: .
D gene: .
J gene: TRBJ1-2
CDR3 protein: CSVENEGRVGYTF
CDR3 DNA: TGCAGCGTTGAAAATGAAGGGAGGGTTGGCTACACCTTC